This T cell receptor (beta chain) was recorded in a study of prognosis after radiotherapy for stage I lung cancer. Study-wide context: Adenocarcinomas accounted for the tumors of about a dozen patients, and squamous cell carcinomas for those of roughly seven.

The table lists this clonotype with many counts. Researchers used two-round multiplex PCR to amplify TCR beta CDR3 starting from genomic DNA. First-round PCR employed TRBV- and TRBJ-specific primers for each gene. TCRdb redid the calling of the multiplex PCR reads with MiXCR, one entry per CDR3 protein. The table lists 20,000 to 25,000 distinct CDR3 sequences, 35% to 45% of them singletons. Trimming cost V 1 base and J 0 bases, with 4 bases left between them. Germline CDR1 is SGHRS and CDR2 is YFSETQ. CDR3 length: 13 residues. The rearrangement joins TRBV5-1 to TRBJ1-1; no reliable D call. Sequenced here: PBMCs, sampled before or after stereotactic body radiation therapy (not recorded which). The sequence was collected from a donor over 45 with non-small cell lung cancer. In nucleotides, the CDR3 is TGCGCCAGCAGCTTGAGTCTGAACACTGAAGCTTTCTTT. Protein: CASSLSLNTEAFF.